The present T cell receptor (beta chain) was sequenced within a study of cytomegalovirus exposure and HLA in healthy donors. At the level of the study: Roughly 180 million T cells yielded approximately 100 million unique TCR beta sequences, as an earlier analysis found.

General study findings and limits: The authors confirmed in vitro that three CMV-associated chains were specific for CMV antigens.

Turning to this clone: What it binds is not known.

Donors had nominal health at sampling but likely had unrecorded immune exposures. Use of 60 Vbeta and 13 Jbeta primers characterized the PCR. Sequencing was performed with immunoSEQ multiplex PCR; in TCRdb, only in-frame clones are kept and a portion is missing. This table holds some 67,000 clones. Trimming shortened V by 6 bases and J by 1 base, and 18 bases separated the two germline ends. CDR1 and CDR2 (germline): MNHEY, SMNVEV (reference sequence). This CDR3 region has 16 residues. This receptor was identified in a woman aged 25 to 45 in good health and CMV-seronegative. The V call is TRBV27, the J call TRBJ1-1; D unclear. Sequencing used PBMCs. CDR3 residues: CASSLGAVPGNTEAFF. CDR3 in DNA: TGTGCCAGCAGCCTGGGAGCGGTGCCGGGGAACACTGAAGCTTTCTTT.